This is a list of T cell receptor beta chains from one sample in a study of shared clonotypes between healthy human individuals. Some clones are missing from TCRdb's copy, which holds only in-frame ones; the method was immunoSEQ multiplex PCR. The data show 2 million to 2.5 million clones, 90% to 95% seen once. Sequenced: naive CD4+ T cells from PBMCs. These receptors were obtained from a man aged 18 to 29 in good health. Some clones in this sample may be carry-over from other donors' samples. CDR3s include the opening cysteine and the closing phenylalanine or tryptophan. The D gene is left open where the match is weak. Clone size is given for some rows only: seen once, a few or many times, or a class if the clone is expanded.

j_gene: TRBJ2-2; abundance: -; d_gene: TRBD2; v_gene: TRBV9; CDR3aa: CASSVGGLADTGELFF; CDR3nt: TGTGCCAGCAGCGTAGGGGGACTAGCGGACACCGGGGAGCTGTTTTTT
j_gene: TRBJ1-4; abundance: -; d_gene: -; v_gene: TRBV28; CDR3aa: CASRLRDRVSSWSPNEKLFF; CDR3nt: TGTGCCAGCAGACTCAGGGACCGGGTGAGCAGTTGGTCGCCTAATGAAAAACTGTTTTTT
j_gene: TRBJ1-2; abundance: -; d_gene: -; v_gene: TRBV5-8; CDR3aa: CASSGSGSANYGYTF; CDR3nt: TGTGCCAGCAGCGGGTCAGGGTCGGCTAACTATGGCTACACCTTC
j_gene: TRBJ2-3; abundance: -; d_gene: TRBD2; v_gene: TRBV6-1; CDR3aa: CASSEAWVAGVGDTQYF; CDR3nt: TGTGCCAGCAGTGAAGCGTGGGTAGCGGGAGTTGGCGATACGCAGTATTTT
j_gene: TRBJ2-7; abundance: once; d_gene: TRBD2; v_gene: TRBV5-8; CDR3aa: CASTGGTTSGRFYEQYF; CDR3nt: TGTGCCAGCACCGGGGGAACGACTAGCGGGAGGTTCTACGAGCAGTACTTC
j_gene: TRBJ2-2; abundance: -; d_gene: -; v_gene: TRBV1; CDR3aa: CTGGATSNTGELFF; CDR3nt: TGCACCGGGGGGGCTACCTCCAACACCGGGGAGCTGTTTTTT
j_gene: TRBJ2-2; abundance: -; d_gene: -; v_gene: TRBV11-3; CDR3aa: CASTRGGNTGELFF; CDR3nt: TGTGCCAGCACTCGTGGGGGGAACACCGGGGAGCTGTTTTTT
j_gene: TRBJ2-4; abundance: -; d_gene: -; v_gene: TRBV6-1; CDR3aa: CASSEAGNIQYF; CDR3nt: TGTGCCAGCAGTGAAGCGGGAAACATTCAGTACTTC
j_gene: TRBJ1-4; abundance: -; d_gene: -; v_gene: TRBV28; CDR3aa: CASTRGGEKLFF; CDR3nt: TGTGCCAGCACGCGGGGTGGTGAAAAACTGTTTTTT
j_gene: TRBJ2-1; abundance: -; d_gene: -; v_gene: TRBV27; CDR3aa: CASGLGYNEQFF; CDR3nt: TGTGCCAGTGGACTCGGCTACAATGAGCAGTTCTTC
j_gene: TRBJ2-7; abundance: -; d_gene: -; v_gene: TRBV6-5; CDR3aa: CATQQSPTYEQYF; CDR3nt: TGTGCCACACAACAATCCCCCACCTACGAGCAGTACTTC
j_gene: TRBJ2-2; abundance: -; d_gene: TRBD1; v_gene: TRBV5-1; CDR3aa: CASQDRGTNTGELFF; CDR3nt: TGCGCCAGCCAAGACAGGGGAACGAACACCGGGGAGCTGTTTTTT
j_gene: TRBJ2-2; abundance: -; d_gene: -; v_gene: TRBV5-4; CDR3aa: CASSLMSGWTGELFF; CDR3nt: TGTGCCAGCAGCTTGATGTCAGGGTGGACCGGGGAGCTGTTTTTT
j_gene: TRBJ1-1; abundance: -; d_gene: TRBD1; v_gene: TRBV5-8; CDR3aa: CASSSRQGTMVDTEAFF; CDR3nt: TGTGCCAGCAGCTCGCGACAGGGGACAATGGTGGACACTGAAGCTTTCTTT
j_gene: TRBJ2-5; abundance: -; d_gene: TRBD2; v_gene: TRBV29-1; CDR3aa: CSVEDPGGGYF; CDR3nt: TGCAGCGTTGAAGATCCGGGGGGAGGGTACTTC
j_gene: TRBJ1-5; abundance: -; d_gene: -; v_gene: TRBV6-4; CDR3aa: CASKDSTEVSNQPQHF; CDR3nt: TGTGCCAGCAAAGACTCGACTGAGGTCAGCAATCAGCCCCAGCATTTT
j_gene: TRBJ1-2; abundance: -; d_gene: -; v_gene: TRBV7-9; CDR3aa: CASSLWGREEYGYTF; CDR3nt: TGTGCCAGCAGCTTATGGGGCAGGGAGGAATATGGCTACACCTTC
j_gene: TRBJ2-7; abundance: once; d_gene: TRBD1; v_gene: TRBV7-9; CDR3aa: CASSPRDSSYEQYF; CDR3nt: TGTGCCAGCAGCCCCCGGGACAGCTCCTACGAGCAGTACTTC
j_gene: TRBJ2-3; abundance: -; d_gene: TRBD2; v_gene: TRBV2; CDR3aa: CASSWTSGKVDTQYF; CDR3nt: TGTGCCAGCAGTTGGACTAGCGGGAAGGTAGATACGCAGTATTTT
j_gene: TRBJ1-1; abundance: -; d_gene: TRBD1; v_gene: TRBV4-2; CDR3aa: CASSTRQGRNTEAFF; CDR3nt: TGTGCCAGCAGCACTCGACAGGGGAGGAACACTGAAGCTTTCTTT
j_gene: TRBJ2-2; abundance: -; d_gene: -; v_gene: TRBV7-8; CDR3aa: CASSLALGGNTGELFF; CDR3nt: TGTGCCAGCAGCTTAGCCCTTGGCGGGAACACCGGGGAGCTGTTTTTT
j_gene: TRBJ2-1; abundance: -; d_gene: -; v_gene: TRBV2; CDR3aa: CASGMGTENYNEQFF; CDR3nt: TGTGCCAGCGGCATGGGGACCGAAAATTACAATGAGCAGTTCTTC
j_gene: TRBJ2-7; abundance: -; d_gene: -; v_gene: TRBV6-5; CDR3aa: CASSYPQAYEQYF; CDR3nt: TGTGCCAGCAGCTATCCACAGGCTTACGAGCAGTACTTC
j_gene: TRBJ2-2; abundance: -; d_gene: -; v_gene: TRBV7-9; CDR3aa: CASSLRGELFF; CDR3nt: TGTGCCAGCAGCTTACGCGGGGAGCTGTTTTTT
j_gene: TRBJ2-3; abundance: -; d_gene: TRBD2; v_gene: TRBV6-6; CDR3aa: CASRLAGVGDTQYF; CDR3nt: TGTGCCAGCAGGCTAGCGGGAGTTGGAGATACGCAGTATTTT